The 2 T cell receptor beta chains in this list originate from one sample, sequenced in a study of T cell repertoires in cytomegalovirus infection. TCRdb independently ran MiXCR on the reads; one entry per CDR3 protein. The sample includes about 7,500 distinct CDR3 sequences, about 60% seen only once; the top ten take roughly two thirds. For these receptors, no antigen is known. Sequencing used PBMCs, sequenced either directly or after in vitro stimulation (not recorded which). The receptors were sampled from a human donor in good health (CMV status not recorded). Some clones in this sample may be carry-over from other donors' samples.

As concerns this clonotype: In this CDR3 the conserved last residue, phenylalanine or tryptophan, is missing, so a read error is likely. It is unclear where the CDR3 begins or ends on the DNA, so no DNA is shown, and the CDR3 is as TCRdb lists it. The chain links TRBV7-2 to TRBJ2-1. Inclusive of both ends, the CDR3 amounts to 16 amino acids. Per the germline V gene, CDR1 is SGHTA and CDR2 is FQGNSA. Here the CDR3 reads CASSCLGISTYKEHVC.

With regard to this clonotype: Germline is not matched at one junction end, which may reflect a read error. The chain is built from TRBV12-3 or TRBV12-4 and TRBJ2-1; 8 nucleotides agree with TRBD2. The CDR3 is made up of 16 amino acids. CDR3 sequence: CASRLAHNGRANEQFF. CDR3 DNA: TGTGCCAGCCGTTTAGCCCATAACGGGAGGGCCAATGAGCAGTTCTTC.